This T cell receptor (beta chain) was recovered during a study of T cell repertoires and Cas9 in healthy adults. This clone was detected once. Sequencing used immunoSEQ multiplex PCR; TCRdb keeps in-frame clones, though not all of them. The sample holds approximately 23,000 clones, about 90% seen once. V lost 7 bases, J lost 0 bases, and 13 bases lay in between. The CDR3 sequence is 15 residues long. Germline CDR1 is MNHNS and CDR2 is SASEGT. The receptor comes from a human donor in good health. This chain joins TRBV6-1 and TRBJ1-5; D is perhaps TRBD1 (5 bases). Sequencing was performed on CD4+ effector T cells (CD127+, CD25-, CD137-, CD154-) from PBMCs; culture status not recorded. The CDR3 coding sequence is TGTGCCAGCACCCCACGTGGGGGTAGCAATCAGCCCCAGCATTTT. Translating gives CASTPRGGSNQPQHF.